The 21 T cell receptor beta chains in this list originate from one sample, sequenced in a study of cytomegalovirus exposure and HLA in healthy donors (dated by TCRdb to about 2017). Library prep was done by the immunoSEQ multiplex PCR assay. For the multiplex PCR, a mixture combining 60 forward primers for TCR Vbeta segments and 13 reverse primers for TCR Jbeta segments was used. The source is immuneACCESS, and TCRdb retained only in-frame sequences with V and J called. Part of the clones is not carried over; for the studies checked, unresolved V genes explain less than half of this, and the remainder is unexplained. A total of approximately 110,000 clones appear in this sample, approximately 80% of them only once. The leading ten clones occupy about 3.5% of the sample. The specimen was PBMCs. These receptors were obtained from a man in his forties in good health and CMV-seronegative.

The chain joins TRBV5-5 to TRBJ1-1; 10 nucleotides line up with TRBD1. The CDR3 extends over 15 amino acids. Germline values: CDR1 SGHKS, CDR2 YYEKEE (reference sequence). Trimming at V came to 3 bases and at J to 3 bases, leaving 5 bases not matched to a gene. CDR3 residues: CASSWGDRGYTEAFF. In DNA form, the CDR3 reads TGTGCCAGCAGCTGGGGGGACAGGGGTTACACTGAAGCTTTCTTT.

The count of this clone is one. V and J are TRBV6-5 and TRBJ1-6; TRBD1 aligns across 9 bases. The germline V gene encodes CDR1 MNHEY and CDR2 SVGAGI. After removal of 7 bases from V and 10 bases from J, the junction contained 8 bases not matched to a gene. The CDR3 spans 14 residues. The CDR3 DNA reads as TGTGCCAGCAAGCCCGGGACAGGGACATCACCCCTCCACTTT. This codes for CASKPGTGTSPLHF.

About this clone: As the CDR3 is not closed by the conserved phenylalanine or tryptophan, this likely results from a read error. This chain connects TRBV6-5 to TRBJ1-2, with D perhaps matching TRBD1 (6 bases). V dropped 0 bases and J dropped 8 bases, with 13 bases sitting between them. The V gene's germline CDR1 is MNHEY and CDR2 SVGAGI. The CDR3 contains 14 residues. CDR3 region: CASSYSQGPRGYTL. CDR3 bases: TGTGCCAGCAGTTACTCGCAGGGGCCGAGGGGCTACACCCTC.

This sequence joins TRBV10-3 and TRBJ1-5, with 7 bases identical to TRBD1. The CDR3 runs 17 residues. V gave up 11 bases and J gave up 4 bases; unmatched junction bases: 20. Germline CDR1 and CDR2: ENHRY and SYGVKD. The CDR3 bases are TGTGCCGCCTCGACAGGGTTCGGATCAACGGGGAATCAGCCCCAGCATTTT. Amino acid sequence: CAASTGFGSTGNQPQHF.

The chain recombines TRBV6-6 with TRBJ1-1, with no clear D. From germline, CDR1 is MNHNY and CDR2 SVGAGI (reference sequence). This CDR3 is built from 11 residues. V lost 7 bases and J lost 4, with 7 bases in between. The CDR3: CASTGGTEAFF. The CDR3 nucleotides read TGTGCCAGCACAGGAGGCACTGAAGCTTTCTTT.

The chain combines TRBV7-3 with TRBJ2-1, with TRBD1 as a possible D gene (5 bases). Deletions cut 5 bases from V and 0 bases from J, with 14 bases between. This CDR3 has 16 amino acids. Germline V lookup: CDR1 SGHTA, CDR2 FQGTGA. The CDR3 region is CASSIMGLGSYNEQFF. The CDR3 nucleotides are TGTGCCAGCAGCATTATGGGGCTAGGCTCCTACAATGAGCAGTTCTTC.

The rearrangement links TRBV2 to TRBJ2-1, with a possible D match to TRBD2 (5 bases). V was cut by 0 bases and J by 6 bases, with 9 bases left in between. This CDR3 comprises 14 residues. In germline, CDR1 is SNHLY, CDR2 FYNNEI. CDR3 coding DNA: TGTGCCAGCAGTGAAGCGTCGGGGTTCAATGAGCAGTTCTTC. Translation: CASSEASGFNEQFF.

The genes are TRBV2 and TRBJ2-7; 9 bases match TRBD1. The germline CDR1 and CDR2 sequences are SNHLY and FYNNEI. V shed 8 bases and J 4 bases; nucleotides not matched to a gene: 6. The CDR3 is made up of 13 amino acids. CDR3 sequence reads: CASVVDRGYEQYF. As DNA, the CDR3 is TGTGCCAGCGTGGTTGACAGGGGGTACGAGCAGTACTTC.

The chain joins TRBV4-3 to TRBJ1-1; a weak D match, TRBD1 (6 bases). This CDR3 region has 14 residues. Trimming removed 0 bases from V and 4 bases from J, with 9 bases in between. Germline CDR1 and CDR2: LGHNA and YSLEER. CDR3 DNA: TGCGCCAGCAGCCAAGACAGGGGTGTCACTGAAGCTTTCTTT. It specifies CASSQDRGVTEAFF.

The V gene is TRBV28, the J gene TRBJ1-6, with D unresolved. The CDR3 extends over 17 amino acids. V was shortened by 5 bases and J by 6 bases, with 20 bases between the two germline ends. CDR1 is MDHEN, CDR2 SYDVKM, per germline. CDR3 region: CASSLRLDPALNSPLHF. CDR3 nucleotide sequence: TGTGCCAGCAGTCTCCGCCTAGACCCGGCCCTTAATTCACCCCTCCACTTT.

This clone was detected a few times. The chain has TRBV5-1 and TRBJ2-7; D perhaps matches TRBD1 (6 bases). Germline V lookup: CDR1 SGHRS, CDR2 YFSETQ. The CDR3 consists of 15 residues. V lost 5 bases and J lost 5, with 20 bases in between. The CDR3 nucleotides read TGCGCCAGCAGGTTTTCCGGACAGTTGCTTGACGAGCAGTACTTC. It codes for CASRFSGQLLDEQYF. Based on the CDR3 plus reference TRBV5-1 and TRBJ2-7, the full variable domain is KAGVTQTPRYLIKTRGQQVTLSCSPISGHRSVSWYQQTPGQGLQFLFEYFSETQRNKGNFPGRFSGRQFSNSRSEMNVSTLELGDSALYLCASRFSGQLLDEQYFGPGTRLTVT.

The genes are TRBV4-1 and TRBJ2-7, with 8 bases lining up with TRBD2. V dropped 4 bases and J dropped 0; count of bases not matched to a gene: 11. Germline loops: CDR1 MGHRA, CDR2 YSYEKL. The CDR3 totals 17 residues. The CDR3 nucleotides read TGCGCCAGCAGCCGAGTCTTTGTTAGCGGGACCTCCTACGAGCAGTACTTC. It is translated as CASSRVFVSGTSYEQYF.

This clone was counted between two and nine times. The chain carries TRBV4-3 and TRBJ1-1, with unresolved D. CDR1 LGHNA and CDR2 YSLEER come from the germline V gene. V lost 1 base to trimming and J lost 4 bases, with 13 bases between them. There are 15 residues in the CDR3. The CDR3 reads CASSQAMTSGTEAFF. Written as DNA, the CDR3 is TGCGCCAGCAGCCAAGCCATGACTAGTGGCACTGAAGCTTTCTTT.

This chain uses TRBV7-8 with TRBJ1-1; 7 bases are shared with TRBD1. V was pared by 6 bases and J by 2 bases, with 6 bases of the junction left unmatched. There are 14 residues in the CDR3. From germline, CDR1 is SGHVS and CDR2 FQNEAQ. CDR3 nucleotide sequence: TGTGCCAGCAGACGGGGGACAGCTAACACTGAAGCTTTCTTT. Its protein product is CASRRGTANTEAFF. Filled out from reference TRBV7-8 and TRBJ1-1, the complete variable domain reads GAGVSQSPRYKVAKRGQDVALRCDPISGHVSLFWYQQALGQGPEFLTYFQNEAQLDKSGLPSDRFFAERPEGSVSTLKIQRTQQEDSAVYLCASRRGTANTEAFFGQGTRLTVV.

The rearrangement joins TRBV29-1 to TRBJ1-1; possible D gene TRBD1, 5 bases. There are 14 residues in the CDR3. CDR1 SQVTM and CDR2 ANQGSEA come from the germline V gene. V was trimmed by 7 bases and J by 5 bases, leaving 20 bases between them. The CDR3 loop reads CSAPGGPRGTEAFF. CDR3 in DNA: TGCAGCGCACCGGGGGGACCCCGCGGGACTGAAGCTTTCTTT.

This rearrangement joins TRBV7-3 to TRBJ2-7; D unclear. Germline CDR1 reads SGHTA; CDR2 reads FQGTGA. CDR3 length equals 13 residues. V dropped 2 bases and J dropped 3 bases, with 8 bases sitting between them. The CDR3 DNA sequence: TGTGCCAGCAGCTTATCCCGCGACTACGAGCAGTACTTC. This gives the protein CASSLSRDYEQYF.

The chain joins TRBV9 to TRBJ2-7; TRBD1 matches at 8 bases. V dropped 0 bases and J dropped 3; count of bases not matched to a gene: 5. Germline V lookup: CDR1 SGDLS, CDR2 YYNGEE. The CDR3 spans 15 residues. The CDR3 region has the DNA TGTGCCAGCAGCGTAGATGGGACAGGCGACTACGAGCAGTACTTC. It yields the protein CASSVDGTGDYEQYF.

The V and J genes are TRBV9 and TRBJ1-3, with D possibly TRBD1 on 5 matching bases. Trimming removed 3 bases at V and 0 bases at J, with 19 bases between. CDR3 length: 18 residues. Germline V CDR1 and CDR2: SGDLS, YYNGEE. The CDR3 DNA reads as TGTGCCAGCAGCGAAACCCGCGGGGGAAAGTCCTCTGGAAACACCATATATTTT. It codes for CASSETRGGKSSGNTIYF.

The CDR3 nucleotides read TGTGCCAGCAGCTTGGGATTCCGTGGCGAGCAGTTCTTC. Translating it yields CASSLGFRGEQFF. This rearrangement joins TRBV5-4 to TRBJ2-1; no clear D gene. Trimming stripped 0 bases from V and 10 bases from J, with 11 bases between. Germline assignment: CDR1 SGHNT and CDR2 YYREEE (reference sequence). The CDR3 is 13 amino acids.

The CDR3 is CASSRWGSQPQHF. The CDR3, as DNA: TGTGCCAGCAGCCGCTGGGGCTCTCAGCCCCAGCATTTT. J is TRBJ1-5 and V is TRBV6-5; D perhaps matches TRBD1 (5 bases). V was trimmed by 6 bases and J by 6 bases, leaving 12 bases between them. Germline V CDR1 and CDR2: MNHEY, SVGAGI. This CDR3 region has 13 residues.

About this clone itself: A junction boundary mismatches the germline segment, possibly from a read error. This rearrangement joins TRBV7-9 to TRBJ1-3; 9 bases fit TRBD1. The germline V gene has CDR1 SEHNR and CDR2 FQNEAQ (reference sequence). The CDR3 extends over 19 amino acids. CDR3 in DNA: TGTTCCAGCAGCCCAAACCGGGACAGGGCGGCTCTAGAGGGAAACACCATATATTTT. Amino acids: CSSSPNRDRAALEGNTIYF.